The sequence of this T cell receptor (beta chain) was determined in a study of blood T cell repertoires in COVID-19. CDR3 size: 13 residues. Per germline, CDR1 SGHRS and CDR2 YFSETQ. With 4 bases clipped from V and 4 bases from J, the junction kept 3 bases outside the gene matches. This clone turned up a few times. Authors' methods: Reference gene primer amplification gave nucleated cell count estimates. The assay was immunoSEQ multiplex PCR, and TCRdb's table has in-frame clones only and misses some. V, J and clone size are those of that table, while D and trimming were read from the DNA. The repertoire holds over 150,000 clones, with roughly 86% as singletons.

The chain employs TRBV5-1 and TRBJ2-7; 9 nucleotides align to TRBD1. The sequence came from a man aged 40-49 years with active or convalescent COVID-19. Material for sequencing was peripheral blood. The CDR3 sequence: CASSGDRVYEQYF. As DNA, the CDR3 is TGCGCCAGCAGCGGGGACAGGGTATACGAGCAGTACTTC.